This T cell receptor beta chain derives from a study of blood T cell repertoires in COVID-19. The V end was cut by 0 bases, the J end by 7 bases, with 13 bases between. The CDR3 length is 16 residues. Per the germline V gene, CDR1 is MNHNY and CDR2 is SVGAGI (reference sequence). Original processing methods: Reference gene primer amplification gave nucleated cell count estimates. TCRdb keeps only in-frame clones here, not all; method: immunoSEQ multiplex PCR. V, J and clone size reflect that table, while D and trimming were determined from the DNA. The profile shows around 200,000 clones, less than 85% of them singletons.

This TCR was recovered from a woman aged 50 to 65 with acute or convalescent COVID-19. The gene calls are TRBV6-6 and TRBJ1-6; D gene ambiguous. The source material was peripheral blood. The DNA for the CDR3 is TGTGCCAGCAGTTACTCGTTGGCCGGAGGGAATTCACCCCTCCACTTT. It translates to CASSYSLAGGNSPLHF.